Many counts were recorded for the clone carrying this TCR beta chain. The data derive from a study of T-cell reconstitution after alpha-beta-depleted transplantation in children. Unique molecular identifiers were incorporated into the prepared TCRbeta library. MiXCR, applied by TCRdb to the PCR reads, yields one record per CDR3 protein. The sample holds some 200,000 distinct CDR3 sequences, approximately 14% seen once. V lost 7 bases, J lost 4 bases, and 16 bases lay in between. CDR1 is SGHDT and CDR2 is YYEEEE in the germline V gene. The CDR3 is made up of 14 amino acids. The sequence came from a human donor who donated a stem cell graft to a child with acute lymphoblastic leukemia. The V call is TRBV5-6, the J call TRBJ2-3; perhaps TRBD2 as D (6 bases). This specimen was PBMCs from the stem cell graft donor, taken from the stem cell graft. The DNA for the CDR3 is TGTGCCAGCGACTTCGGGAGCCGTGCAGATACGCAGTATTTT. As protein: CASDFGSRADTQYF.